The rows below give T cell receptor beta chains drawn from one sample of a study of shared clonotypes between healthy human individuals. The table came from immunoSEQ multiplex PCR; TCRdb's copy has only in-frame clones and leaves some out. In the table there are over 2 million clones, approximately 90% of which are singletons. Material: naive CD4+ T cells from PBMCs. The receptor set was obtained from a man in his late teens or twenties in good health. Some clones in this sample may be carry-over from other donors' samples. CDR3s include the opening cysteine and the closing phenylalanine or tryptophan. D genes are given only for firm matches. Not all rows give a size; the values are once, few, many and, for expanded clones, a class.

v_gene	abundance	d_gene	len	j_gene	CDR3nt	CDR3aa
TRBV5-1	-	-	17	TRBJ2-3	TGCGCCAGCAGCTTGGGGTCGGGGGAGTGGACCACAGATACGCAGTATTTT	CASSLGSGEWTTDTQYF
TRBV6-5	-	TRBD1	16	TRBJ2-5	TGTGCCAGCAGTTACTCGTGGACAGGCCTCCCCGAGACCCAGTACTTC	CASSYSWTGLPETQYF
TRBV27	few	-	12	TRBJ1-5	TGTGCCAGCAAGGCTAGCAATCAGCCCCAGCATTTT	CASKASNQPQHF
TRBV6-6	-	-	15	TRBJ2-4	TGTGCCAGCAGTTACCTCCCAGAAGCCAAAAACATTCAGTACTTC	CASSYLPEAKNIQYF
TRBV29-1	-	-	15	TRBJ2-1	TGCAGCGTTCGTAAGCGGGCCACCTGGGACAATGAGCAGTTCTTC	CSVRKRATWDNEQFF
TRBV28	-	TRBD2	15	TRBJ2-3	TGTGCCAGCAGTTCAATTAGCGGGAGCGGGGATACGCAGTATTTT	CASSSISGSGDTQYF
TRBV19	once	TRBD1	16	TRBJ2-7	TGTGCCAGTAGTGCGGCCGCCGGGACAGGGGGATTCGAGCAGTACTTC	CASSAAAGTGGFEQYF
TRBV18	-	TRBD1	13	TRBJ1-2	TGTGCCAGCTCGCCGACAGGGAACTATGGCTACACCTTC	CASSPTGNYGYTF
TRBV5-1	-	TRBD2	15	TRBJ2-1	TGCGCCACCTCACAGAGCAGCGGGAGCTACAATGAGCAGTTCTTC	CATSQSSGSYNEQFF
TRBV10-3	few	-	14	TRBJ1-1	TGTGCCATCAGGTCCCGGGACCAGCACACTGAAGCTTTCTTT	CAIRSRDQHTEAFF
TRBV19	-	-	16	TRBJ2-6	TGTGCCAGTAGTGGGCCAGGCGAAACTGGGGCCAACGTCCTGACTTTC	CASSGPGETGANVLTF
TRBV7-8	-	-	12	TRBJ2-3	TGTGCCAGCAGCCGACTGGGAGATACGCAGTATTTT	CASSRLGDTQYF
TRBV29-1	-	TRBD2	10	TRBJ2-1	TGCAGCGCGTACCGGGACTATCAGTTCTTC	CSAYRDYQFF
TRBV6-4	-	TRBD2	17	TRBJ2-2	TGTGCCAGCAGACAACTAGCGGGACGTGATGACACCGGGGAGCTGTTTTTT	CASRQLAGRDDTGELFF
TRBV28	once	-	15	TRBJ1-1	TGTGCCAGCAGTCCGTTCCGGGCCCCAAACACTGAAGCTTTCTTT	CASSPFRAPNTEAFF
TRBV5-1	-	TRBD1	14	TRBJ1-1	TGCGCCAGCAGCTCTGGACAGGCTCACACTGAAGCTTTCTTT	CASSSGQAHTEAFF
TRBV6-5	-	TRBD2	14	TRBJ2-7	TGTGCCAGTGTGGGACTAGCGGGAGCGTACGAGCAGTACTTC	CASVGLAGAYEQYF
TRBV5-8	-	TRBD1	15	TRBJ1-2	TGTGCCAGCAGCCCCTGGACAGGGGGCGACTATGGCTACACCTTC	CASSPWTGGDYGYTF
TRBV28	once	-	14	TRBJ1-2	TGTGCCAGCAGCCAATCTGACAGGTTGGGGGGCTACACCTTC	CASSQSDRLGGYTF
TRBV4-2	-	-	16	TRBJ1-1	TGTGCCAGCAGCCAAGATTTAAATTTTGGGGCAACTGAAGCTTTCTTT	CASSQDLNFGATEAFF
TRBV2	few	-	13	TRBJ2-4	TGTGCCAGCACTCGGGGGACCAAAAACATTCAGTACTTC	CASTRGTKNIQYF
TRBV11-2	-	TRBD2	17	TRBJ2-7	TGTGCCAGCACCTCACTAGGACTAGCGGGAGGAACCTACGAGCAGTACTTC	CASTSLGLAGGTYEQYF
TRBV27	-	TRBD1	15	TRBJ1-6	TGTGCCAGCACCGCGACAGGGGTATGGATATCACCCCTCCACTTT	CASTATGVWISPLHF
TRBV5-1	-	TRBD1	14	TRBJ1-2	TGCGCCAGCAGCATCCGACAGGGGGACTATGGCTACACCTTC	CASSIRQGDYGYTF
TRBV28	-	-	15	TRBJ1-2	TGTGCCAGCAGTTTTTACCTGGGTGGAGACTATGGCTACACCTTC	CASSFYLGGDYGYTF
TRBV5-1	-	-	13	TRBJ1-2	TGCGCCAGCACCGCGGACAGACTATCGGGCTACACCTTC	CASTADRLSGYTF
TRBV21-1	few	-	16	TRBJ2-5	TGTGCCAGCAGCAAATTTTGGGATCCCTCGGAAGAGACCCAGTACTTC	CASSKFWDPSEETQYF
TRBV7-9	-	TRBD2	12	TRBJ2-1	TGTGCCAGCAGCCCGACTAGCGCTGAGCAGTTCTTC	CASSPTSAEQFF
TRBV6-1	-	-	11	TRBJ1-5	TGTGCCAGCAGTGATGGTTGGTCCCAGCATTTT	CASSDGWSQHF
TRBV4-2	-	TRBD2	18	TRBJ2-1	TGTGCCAGCAGCCAAGAAGCGCCGGCTAGCGGGAAGGGGAATGAGCAGTTCTTC	CASSQEAPASGKGNEQFF
TRBV9	-	-	13	TRBJ2-5	TGTGCCAGCAGCGAGGGGGGGCAAGAGACCCAGTACTTC	CASSEGGQETQYF
TRBV28	-	TRBD1	19	TRBJ1-5	TGTGCCAGCAGTTTGGTACTTTTTTCCTGGGACAGCACCAATCAGCCCCAGCATTTT	CASSLVLFSWDSTNQPQHF
TRBV15	-	-	15	TRBJ2-2	TGTGCCACCAGCAGGGGAGACCCGGACACCGGGGAGCTGTTTTTT	CATSRGDPDTGELFF
TRBV27	-	-	15	TRBJ2-5	TGTGCCAGCAGTTTATTTGGCGTCCAGCAAGAGACCCAGTACTTC	CASSLFGVQQETQYF
TRBV19	-	TRBD2	15	TRBJ2-7	TGTGCCAGTAGTGATGTGGCGGGAGGGCCGTACGAGCAGTACTTC	CASSDVAGGPYEQYF
TRBV9	-	-	13	TRBJ1-5	TGTGCCAGCAGCGTAGACGGGGATCAGCCCCAGCATTTT	CASSVDGDQPQHF
TRBV29-1	-	-	13	TRBJ2-3	TGCAGCGTCGGATGGACTGTCACAGATACGCAGTATTTT	CSVGWTVTDTQYF
TRBV5-4	-	-	14	TRBJ1-1	TGTGCCAGCAGCTTTGAGGGTCGGGGCACTGAAGCTTTCTTT	CASSFEGRGTEAFF
TRBV2	-	-	13	TRBJ1-5	TGTGCCAGCACACAGCTATGGACTCAGCCCCAGCATTTT	CASTQLWTQPQHF
TRBV9	-	TRBD2	15	TRBJ2-2	TGTGCCAGCAGCGTAGGACTAGCGGTAACCGGGGAGCTGTTTTTT	CASSVGLAVTGELFF
TRBV28	-	-	14	TRBJ2-7	TGTGCCAGCACCAGACGTGGCCGAACCTACGAGCAGTACTTC	CASTRRGRTYEQYF
TRBV5-4	-	-	14	TRBJ2-5	TGTGCCAGCAGCTTAGTACAGGGTGGAGAGACCCAGTACTTC	CASSLVQGGETQYF
TRBV19	-	-	16	TRBJ2-2	TGTGCCAGTAGAAGGGGACAACCCCGGGGAACCGGGGAGCTGTTTTTT	CASRRGQPRGTGELFF
TRBV20-1	-	-	11	TRBJ2-1	TGCAGTGCTAGTGCCCACAATGAGCAGTTCTTC	CSASAHNEQFF
TRBV6-1	-	-	16	TRBJ2-3	TGTGCCAGCAGTGAAGTTATAGCGTCTAGCACAGATACGCAGTATTTT	CASSEVIASSTDTQYF
TRBV6-5	-	TRBD1	15	TRBJ1-5	TGTGCCAGCTCACGGACAGGGGAGTCCGGTCAGCCCCAGCATTTT	CASSRTGESGQPQHF
TRBV9	once	TRBD2	15	TRBJ2-3	TGTGCCAGCAGCAGGCTAGCGGGAGTGTCAGATACGCAGTATTTT	CASSRLAGVSDTQYF
TRBV27	-	-	13	TRBJ1-3	TGTGCCAGCAGTAGGGGATCTGGAAACACCATATATTTT	CASSRGSGNTIYF